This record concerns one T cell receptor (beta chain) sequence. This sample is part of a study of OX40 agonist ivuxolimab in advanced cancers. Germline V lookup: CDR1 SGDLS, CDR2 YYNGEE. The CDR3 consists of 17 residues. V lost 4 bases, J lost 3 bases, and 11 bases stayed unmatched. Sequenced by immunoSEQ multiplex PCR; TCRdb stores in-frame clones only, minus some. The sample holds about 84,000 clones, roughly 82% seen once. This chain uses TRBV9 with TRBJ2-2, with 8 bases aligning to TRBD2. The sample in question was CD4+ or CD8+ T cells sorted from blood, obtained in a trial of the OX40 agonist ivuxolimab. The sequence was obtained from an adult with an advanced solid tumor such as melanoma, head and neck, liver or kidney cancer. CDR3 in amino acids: CASSPRWGLVDTGELFF. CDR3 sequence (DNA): TGTGCCAGCAGCCCCCGGTGGGGACTAGTTGACACCGGGGAGCTGTTTTTT. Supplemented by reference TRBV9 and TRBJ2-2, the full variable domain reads DSGVTQTPKHLITATGQRVTLRCSPRSGDLSVYWYQQSLDQGLQFLIQYYNGEERAKGNILERFSAQQFPDLHSELNLSSLELGDSALYFCASSPRWGLVDTGELFFGEGSRLTVL.